Below, 18 T cell receptor beta chains from the same sample are listed, as sequenced in a study of cytomegalovirus exposure and HLA in healthy donors. The PCR contained 60 Vbeta and 13 Jbeta primers. Repertoires were generated with immunoSEQ multiplex PCR, while TCRdb's copy carries only in-frame clones and drops some. The profile shows some 110,000 clones, around 67% of them singletons. Sequenced sample: PBMCs. These receptors originate from a man in his 60s in good health and CMV-seropositive.

V usage is TRBV19 and J usage is TRBJ2-7; 10 bases agree with TRBD1. V was clipped by 5 bases and J by 7 bases; unmatched bases: 11. The CDR3 spans 15 residues. Germline values: CDR1 LNHDA, CDR2 SQIVND (reference sequence). The CDR3 DNA reads TGTGCCAGTAGTCCCCAGACAGGGGGCTGGGGAGAGCAGTACTTC. It specifies CASSPQTGGWGEQYF. Together with reference TRBV19 and TRBJ2-7, the CDR3 gives the full variable domain: DGGITQSPKYLFRKEGQNVTLSCEQNLNHDAMYWYRQDPGQGLRLIYYSQIVNDFQKGDIAEGYSVSREKKESFPLTVTSAQKNPTAFYLCASSPQTGGWGEQYFGPGTRLTVT.

CDR3 nucleotides: TGTGCCAGCACCCCCTCGCGGGGGGCGAAAGAGCAGTACTTC. Encoded protein: CASTPSRGAKEQYF. The chain links TRBV7-8 to TRBJ2-7; 8 bases map to TRBD2. The V gene end was trimmed by 7 bases and the J gene end by 7 bases; junction bases not matched to a gene: 12. Germline CDR1 is SGHVS and CDR2 is FQNEAQ. The CDR3 consists of 14 residues.

The genes are TRBV2 and TRBJ1-3, with D tentatively TRBD1 (6 bases). CDR1 and CDR2 (germline): SNHLY, FYNNEI. CDR3 length: 16 amino acids. The V end lost 0 bases, the J end lost 4 bases, and 13 bases lay between the germline ends. The CDR3 DNA follows: TGTGCCAGCAGTGAAGCTGGGGGCCTAACCGGAAACACCATATATTTT. Its protein product is CASSEAGGLTGNTIYF. Supplemented by reference TRBV2 and TRBJ1-3, the full variable domain reads EPEVTQTPSHQVTQMGQEVILRCVPISNHLYFYWYRQILGQKVEFLVSFYNNEISEKSEIFDDQFSVERPDGSNFTLKIRSTKLEDSAMYFCASSEAGGLTGNTIYFGEGSWLTVV.

This clone was detected only once. The J gene is TRBJ2-5, the V gene TRBV9; 11 bases map to TRBD2. This CDR3 is built from 14 residues. Germline trimming cut 2 bases from V and 5 bases from J; bases unmatched to any gene: 2. CDR1 SGDLS and CDR2 YYNGEE come from the germline V gene. The CDR3 loop is CASSVSGGAETQYF. CDR3 nucleotide sequence: TGTGCCAGCAGCGTTAGCGGGGGGGCCGAGACCCAGTACTTC.

V gene TRBV7-9 combines with J gene TRBJ2-5, with D unresolved. The V and J ends lost 3 bases and 5 bases respectively, with 16 bases between them. Germline-derived CDR1 and CDR2 are SEHNR and FQNEAQ (reference sequence). This CDR3 has 15 residues. CDR3 sequence reads: CASSLRRLRGETQYF. The CDR3, as DNA: TGTGCCAGCAGCTTGAGGCGTTTACGTGGGGAGACCCAGTACTTC.

V usage is TRBV28 and J usage is TRBJ2-7; tentative D call: TRBD1 (5 bases). The V and J ends lost 1 base and 2 bases respectively, with 12 bases between them. The CDR3 sequence is 15 residues long. The germline CDR1 and CDR2 sequences are MDHEN and SYDVKM. The CDR3 sequence is CASSLLSGRPYEQYF. The CDR3 nucleotides read TGTGCCAGCAGTTTATTGTCAGGGCGCCCCTACGAGCAGTACTTC. Using reference TRBV28 and TRBJ2-7 for the parts outside the CDR3, the full variable domain is DVKVTQSSRYLVKRTGEKVFLECVQDMDHENMFWYRQDPGLGLRLIYFSYDVKMKEKGDIPEGYSVSREKKERFSLILESASTNQTSMYLCASSLLSGRPYEQYFGPGTRLTVT.

The chain carries TRBV5-1 and TRBJ2-1; D is possibly TRBD1 (5 bases). CDR1 is SGHRS, CDR2 YFSETQ, per germline. The CDR3 runs to 14 residues. V dropped 1 base and J dropped 3 bases, with 8 bases sitting between them. The CDR3 reads CASSLRDSYNEQFF. CDR3 bases: TGCGCCAGCAGCTTGCGTGACAGCTACAATGAGCAGTTCTTC.

CDR3 loop: CASSLGQGYEQYF. The CDR3 coding sequence is TGTGCCAGCAGTTTGGGACAGGGCTACGAGCAGTACTTC. This chain uses TRBV28 with TRBJ2-5; TRBD1 agrees at 9 bases. The DNA end is more similar to TRBJ2-7, so the J call may be wrong. This CDR3 has 13 residues. The V gene's germline CDR1 is MDHEN and CDR2 SYDVKM.

The chain is built from TRBV29-1 and TRBJ1-3; no firm D call. The CDR3 is 17 residues long. Germline loops: CDR1 SQVTM, CDR2 ANQGSEA. The ends were cut back, 1 base at V and 0 bases at J, with 16 bases in the middle. The CDR3: CSVEGNGEFGSGNTIYF. The DNA for the CDR3 is TGCAGCGTTGAAGGGAATGGGGAGTTCGGCTCTGGAAACACCATATATTTT.

The J gene is TRBJ2-7, the V gene TRBV29-1; 10 nucleotides match TRBD2. CDR3 length: 13 residues. Germline V lookup: CDR1 SQVTM, CDR2 ANQGSEA. V lost 5 bases, J lost 6 bases, and 7 bases stayed unmatched. The CDR3 bases are TGCAGCGTTAAAGCCCTAGCGGGGGCCGAGCAGTACTTC. Encoded protein: CSVKALAGAEQYF.

The genes are TRBV5-1 and TRBJ2-1; 7 nucleotides line up with TRBD1. V was pared by 4 bases and J by 3 bases, with 4 bases of the junction left unmatched. There are 14 residues in the CDR3. The germline V gene encodes CDR1 SGHRS and CDR2 YFSETQ. The CDR3 region is CASSIGDSYNEQFF. The DNA of the CDR3 is TGCGCCAGCAGCATAGGGGACAGCTACAATGAGCAGTTCTTC.

As regards this clone: One end of the junction is discordant with germline, which a read error may explain. The chain is built from TRBV6-5 and TRBJ2-1, with 9 bases matching TRBD1. The CDR3 is made up of 14 amino acids. The germline gives CDR1 MNHEY, CDR2 SVGAGI. The CDR3 spells CASTGGANFYEQFF. CDR3 bases: TGTGCTAGCACAGGGGGCGCTAACTTCTATGAGCAGTTCTTC.

The chain links TRBV6-5 to TRBJ2-7, with a possible D match to TRBD1 (6 bases). With 2 bases removed from V and 5 bases from J, the gap between germline ends came to 13 bases. Per the germline V gene, CDR1 is MNHEY and CDR2 is SVGAGI. The CDR3 contains 14 residues. This CDR3 is CASSYEEGVDEQYF. The CDR3 nucleotides read TGTGCCAGCAGTTACGAAGAGGGGGTAGACGAGCAGTACTTC.

This clone was picked up a small number of times. In nucleotides, the CDR3 is TGTGCCAGCAGTGAACGAGGCACCGGGGAGCTGTTTTTT. It yields the protein CASSERGTGELFF. V gene TRBV2 combines with J gene TRBJ2-2; D remains ambiguous. V was cut by 2 bases and J by 4 bases, with 5 bases left in between. CDR3 size: 13 residues. The germline gives CDR1 SNHLY, CDR2 FYNNEI.

The chain links TRBV5-1 to TRBJ2-3; 8 bases are a match to TRBD2. Germline V gives CDR1 SGHRS, CDR2 YFSETQ. The CDR3 covers 16 residues. V dropped 4 bases and J dropped 6; count of bases not matched to a gene: 13. The CDR3 here is CASSLNVAGGSDTQYF. The DNA for the CDR3 is TGCGCCAGCAGCCTGAATGTGGCGGGGGGTAGTGATACGCAGTATTTT.

V is TRBV6-6 and J is TRBJ2-7; 7 nucleotides align to TRBD1. Germline CDR1 reads MNHNY; CDR2 reads SVGAGI (reference sequence). This CDR3 comprises 14 residues. Unmatched junction bases numbered 3, after V lost 2 bases and J lost 2 bases. In DNA form, the CDR3 reads TGTGCCAGCAGTTACGGGACAGAGACCTACGAGCAGTACTTC. Amino acids: CASSYGTETYEQYF.

The chain carries TRBV30 and TRBJ1-2; no firm D call. Per germline, CDR1 GTSNPN and CDR2 SVGIG (reference sequence). V was clipped by 3 bases and J by 10 bases, with 18 bases between them. CDR3 size: 13 residues. CDR3 residues: CAWRWAGQFLYTF. CDR3 DNA sequence: TGTGCCTGGAGATGGGCGGGTCAATTTCTCTACACCTTC.

J is TRBJ2-3 and V is TRBV5-5; D is unresolved. Per germline, CDR1 SGHKS and CDR2 YYEKEE (reference sequence). V was cut by 3 bases and J by 6 bases, with 14 bases left in between. This CDR3 is built from 14 residues. For the CDR3, the DNA is TGTGCCAGCAGCTACCAAGGAGCACGCGATACGCAGTATTTT. Its translation: CASSYQGARDTQYF.